Listed here are 14 T cell receptor beta chains from one sample, sequenced in a study of shared clonotypes between healthy human individuals. Assay used: immunoSEQ multiplex PCR; TCRdb lists only in-frame clones, some missing. Of more than 500,000 clones in the sample, approximately 95% were seen once. CD8 cells classed as naive were CD45RO-negative and positively selected for CCR7, excluding terminally differentiated effector memory CD45RA+ cells. Material for sequencing was naive CD8+ T cells sorted from blood. The receptors shown here come from a woman aged 25 to 39 in good health.

The table lists this clone with a count of one. This chain joins TRBV4-1 and TRBJ1-6; 7 bases match TRBD1. The germline CDR1 and CDR2 sequences are MGHRA and YSYEKL. This CDR3 contains 14 residues. V lost 4 bases to trimming and J lost 7 bases; unmatched junction nucleotides: 4. The CDR3 sequence is CASSPGQLNSPLHF. The CDR3 coding sequence is TGCGCCAGCAGCCCGGGACAGTTGAATTCACCCCTCCACTTT.

There are many counts of this clone. This chain links TRBV5-4 with TRBJ1-6, with unresolved D. V was pared by 0 bases and J by 6 bases, with 7 bases between. The V gene's germline CDR1 is SGHNT and CDR2 YYREEE (reference sequence). The CDR3 length is 14 residues. The CDR3 loop reads CASSLASANSPLHF. The DNA of the CDR3 is TGTGCCAGCAGCTTGGCGTCAGCTAATTCACCCCTCCACTTT.

The V call is TRBV4-2, the J call TRBJ2-6; D gene uncertain. V lost 6 bases to trimming and J lost 0 bases, with 6 bases between them. This CDR3 is 14 amino acids long. The germline CDR1 and CDR2 sequences are LGHNA and YNFKEQ. The CDR3 is CASSTYSGANVLTF. The CDR3 nucleotides read TGTGCCAGCAGTACCTACTCTGGGGCCAACGTCCTGACTTTC.

The V gene is TRBV6-5, the J gene TRBJ2-7, with 11 bases lining up with TRBD1. This CDR3 has 15 residues. The junction had 6 bases not matched to a gene; V was cut back by 6 bases and J by 2 bases. The V gene's germline CDR1 is MNHEY and CDR2 SVGAGI. The CDR3 sequence is CASRRGQGVPYEQYF. Here the CDR3 DNA reads TGTGCCAGCAGGAGGGGACAGGGGGTCCCCTACGAGCAGTACTTC.

V gene TRBV23-1 combines with J gene TRBJ2-7, with 8 bases identical to TRBD1. TRBV23-1 counts as an open reading frame of uncertain function. With 7 bases clipped from V and 1 base from J, the junction kept 6 bases outside the gene matches. The length of the CDR3 is 14 residues. CDR3 DNA sequence: TGCGCCAGCAATCTTCGACAGGGGTCCTACGAGCAGTACTTC. Its translation is CASNLRQGSYEQYF.

The CDR3 spells CASSTGLAETYEQYF. The CDR3 region has the DNA TGTGCCAGTAGTACTGGACTAGCGGAAACCTACGAGCAGTACTTC. The chain uses TRBV19 and TRBJ2-7; 10 bases are shared with TRBD2. The V gene end was trimmed by 4 bases and the J gene end by 2 bases; junction bases not matched to a gene: 5. From germline, CDR1 is LNHDA and CDR2 SQIVND (reference sequence). The CDR3 covers 15 residues.

The chain has TRBV5-1 and TRBJ2-5, with 8 bases lining up with TRBD2. This CDR3 contains 16 residues. CDR1 is SGHRS and CDR2 is YFSETQ in the germline V gene. V was pared by 5 bases and J by 5 bases, with 14 bases of the junction left unmatched. The CDR3 DNA sequence: TGCGCCAGCAGGGGGCGGGAGGTCTCCGAGGAGGAGACCCAGTACTTC. Its translation: CASRGREVSEEETQYF.

The J gene is TRBJ2-7, the V gene TRBV28; 9 nucleotides match TRBD1. CDR1 and CDR2 (germline): MDHEN, SYDVKM. The CDR3 consists of 16 residues. J gave up 3 bases and V 4 bases, and 10 bases lay outside the gene matches. The CDR3 nucleotides are TGTGCCAGCAGTTCGACCAGGGACAGGGAAAGCTACGAGCAGTACTTC. Amino acid sequence: CASSSTRDRESYEQYF.

CDR3 sequence: CASGGQGYEQYF. DNA for the CDR3: TGTGCCAGCGGAGGACAGGGCTACGAGCAGTACTTC. V usage is TRBV5-4 and J usage is TRBJ2-7; 8 nucleotides align to TRBD1. The J segment lost 3 bases and the V segment lost 7 bases, leaving 3 bases of the junction unmatched. The CDR3 runs 12 residues. CDR1 and CDR2 from the germline V gene are SGHNT and YYREEE (reference sequence).

Notes on this clone: Other DNA sequences in the same sample also yield this CDR3. The J gene is TRBJ2-7, the V gene TRBV27, with TRBD1 identical over 7 bases. V lost 6 bases, J lost 2 bases, and 4 bases stayed unmatched. The CDR3 is 13 residues long. In germline, CDR1 is MNHEY, CDR2 SMNVEV (reference sequence). CDR3 sequence reads: CASRPGQTYEQYF. DNA for the CDR3: TGTGCCAGCAGACCGGGACAGACCTACGAGCAGTACTTC.

J is TRBJ2-6 and V is TRBV5-4; D is uncertain. The V and J ends lost 5 bases and 4 bases respectively, with 7 bases between them. CDR1 and CDR2 from the germline V gene are SGHNT and YYREEE (reference sequence). The CDR3 sequence is 13 residues long. As DNA, the CDR3 is TGTGCCAGCAGTTTTGTGGGGGCCAACGTCCTGACTTTC. As protein: CASSFVGANVLTF.

V gene TRBV7-7 combines with J gene TRBJ2-1; D unclear. V was clipped by 2 bases and J by 8 bases, with 10 bases between them. CDR1 SSHAT and CDR2 FNYEAQ come from the germline V gene (reference sequence). CDR3 length equals 13 residues. CDR3 bases: TGTGCCAGCAGCTTAAAAGAAGCAGATGAGCAGTTCTTC. Amino acid sequence: CASSLKEADEQFF.

This clone was observed once. This chain links TRBV28 with TRBJ2-7; 8 positions agree with TRBD1. Germline trimming cut 1 base from V and 2 bases from J; bases unmatched to any gene: 4. Per germline, CDR1 MDHEN and CDR2 SYDVKM. The CDR3 is made up of 15 amino acids. The CDR3 bases are TGTGCCAGCAGTTTATCAGGGGGCAGGACCTACGAGCAGTACTTC. This translates into CASSLSGGRTYEQYF. Full variable domain (missing parts from reference TRBV28 and TRBJ2-7): DVKVTQSSRYLVKRTGEKVFLECVQDMDHENMFWYRQDPGLGLRLIYFSYDVKMKEKGDIPEGYSVSREKKERFSLILESASTNQTSMYLCASSLSGGRTYEQYFGPGTRLTVT.

V is TRBV27 and J is TRBJ2-3; the match to TRBD2 covers 9 bases. The CDR3 is 14 amino acids. Losses at the gene ends were 3 bases for V and 8 bases for J; bases not matched to a gene: 6. Germline lookup yields CDR1 MNHEY and CDR2 SMNVEV (reference sequence). The CDR3 DNA is TGTGCCAGCAGTTTGTTAGCGGGAGTAGGTACGCAGTATTTT. Protein product: CASSLLAGVGTQYF.